This entry concerns a single T cell receptor (beta chain). This clone's antigen is unknown. The input lacks base qualities; no much larger clone sits a single base away. The data stem from a study of blood T cell repertoires in COVID-19 (dated by TCRdb to the early 2020s). In terms of the full investigation: Samples covering the acute and convalescent phases of COVID-19 were provided by collaborators in the United States, Italy and Spain. The prospective study material was composed of cDNA or gDNA derived from T cells, B-cell-depleted T cells, or PBMCs. The dataset comprised deeply sampled blood TCRbeta repertoires from subjects exposed to, actively infected with, or recovered from COVID-19. A freely available public database, intended as a resource for researchers studying the immune response to SARS-CoV-2, is where the repertoires were released. The samples were drawn from the first 160 participants of the ongoing ImmuneRACE study and from over 950 subjects provided by 6 global collaborators. Nearly every sample came with metadata listing a de-identified subject ID, COVID-19 status, age in years and sex. HLA class I and class II types, where available, came from metadata supplied by the sample provider rather than from assay-based typing. General conclusions and limits of the study: The quantity of clinical and demographic metadata differed by source and by participant and was supplied without curation.

V loses 3 bases of germline sequence and J loses 7 bases, and the interval between the two ends is 18 bases. Its CDR3 holds 15 amino acids, cysteine through phenylalanine. The CDR3 DNA has 45 bases and is translated from base 1. CDR1 and CDR2 were assigned from the germline V gene (reference sequence) as SGHNT and YYREEE. TCRbeta CDR3 regions were amplified from genomic DNA by means of the immunoSEQ Assay, a bias-controlled multiplex PCR. As for the original processing: Within the assay, amplification of reference gene primers was used to estimate how many nucleated cells each sample contained. Sequence reads were collapsed and filtered to measure the absolute abundance of every unique TCRbeta CDR3 rearrangement. Productive Simpson clonality was computed per sample as the square root of Simpson's diversity index over productive rearrangements. Not all clones reach the TCRdb copy of this immuneACCESS table, which keeps in-frame sequences only. Checked studies attribute under half of the gap to unresolved V genes and leave the rest unexplained. D and trimming come from the DNA, and the V and J calls and clone size come from that table. In this sample the table shows hundreds of thousands of clones, approximately 92% of which occur a single time. The top ten constitute 1% of the sample.

In the prospective study, participants were about 18 to 95 years old, resided in 24 geographic areas of the United States, and were enrolled through a virtual design. In the prospective study, participants were assigned to cohorts based on the clinical history participants reported in a screening survey and a study questionnaire. Recovered participants in ImmuneRACE Cohort 3 were defined by two consecutive negative NP/OP PCR tests, clearance by a healthcare professional, or resolution of symptoms. Mobile phlebotomists in the prospective study collected whole blood, serum and a nasopharyngeal or oropharyngeal swab from every participant. Additional blood draws and questionnaires over an approximately 2-month period could optionally be provided by prospective study participants. Prospective study blood samples were shipped either frozen or at room temperature before DNA extraction.

Input material: PBMCs or T cells enriched from blood (not recorded which). The sequence joins TRBV5-4 to TRBJ2-3; the D region possibly corresponds to TRBD2 (5 bases align). This sequence was found in a man aged 18 to 30 who had recovered from COVID-19. The CDR3 protein is CASSYEKRYTNTQYF. The nucleotides read TGTGCCAGCAGCTATGAAAAGCGGTACACGAATACGCAGTATTTT.